This section outlines one T cell receptor beta chain sequence together with its context. Its antigen is not identified. The V gene's germline CDR1 is SQVTM and CDR2 ANQGSEA. Trimming removed 6 bases at V and 4 bases at J, with 6 bases between. The CDR3 spans 10 residues. The data stem from a study of cytomegalovirus exposure and HLA in healthy donors. General study results and limits: Among TCR beta chains, those listed as cytomegalovirus-associated numbered about 160. Presence/absence analysis assumed near-uniform sequencing depth across donors. Among immune exposure information, only CMV serostatus was available.

Use of 60 Vbeta and 13 Jbeta primers characterized the PCR. TCRdb's copy holds only in-frame clones and misses some; the assay was immunoSEQ multiplex PCR. Of some 97,000 clones in the sample, about 77% are singletons; the top ten hold 4%. The source material was PBMCs. The chain links TRBV29-1 to TRBJ1-2; D may be TRBD1 (5 bases). This sequence was found in a woman aged 45-65 years in good health and CMV-seropositive. CDR3 nucleotide sequence: TGCAGCGTAGACAGCTATGGCTACACCTTC. Encoded protein: CSVDSYGYTF. Using reference TRBV29-1 and TRBJ1-2 for the parts outside the CDR3, the full variable domain is SAVISQKPSRDICQRGTSLTIQCQVDSQVTMMFWYRQQPGQSLTLIATANQGSEATYESGFVIDKFPISRPNLTFSTLTVSNMSPEDSSIYLCSVDSYGYTFGSGTRLTVV.